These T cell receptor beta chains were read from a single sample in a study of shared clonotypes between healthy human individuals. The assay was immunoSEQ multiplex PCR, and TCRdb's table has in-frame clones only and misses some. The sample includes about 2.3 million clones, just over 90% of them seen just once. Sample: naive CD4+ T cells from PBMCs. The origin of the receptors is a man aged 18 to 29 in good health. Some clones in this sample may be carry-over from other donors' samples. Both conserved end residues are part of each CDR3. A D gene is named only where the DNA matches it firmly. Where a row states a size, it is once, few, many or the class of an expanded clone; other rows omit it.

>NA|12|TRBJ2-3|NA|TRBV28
TGTGCCAGCAGTTTCCAGGGGGGTACGCAGTATTTT
CASSFQGGTQYF
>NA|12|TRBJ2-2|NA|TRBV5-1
TGCGCCAGCGAGGCGGAAACCGGGGAGCTGTTTTTT
CASEAETGELFF
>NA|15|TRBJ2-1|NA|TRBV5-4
TGTGCCAGCAGCTTGGCCGAGCTAGCAGTCAATGAGCAGTTCTTC
CASSLAELAVNEQFF
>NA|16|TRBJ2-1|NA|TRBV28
TGTGCCAGCAGTTCACGTAGCGACCGCTCCTACAATGAGCAGTTCTTC
CASSSRSDRSYNEQFF
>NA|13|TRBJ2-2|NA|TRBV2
TGTGCCAGCGAAGAACAGGGAACTGGGGAGCTGTTTTTT
CASEEQGTGELFF
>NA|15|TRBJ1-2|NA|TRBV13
TGTGCCAGCAGCTTAGGTCCAGGAGCCAACTATGGCTACACCTTC
CASSLGPGANYGYTF
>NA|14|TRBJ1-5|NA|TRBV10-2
TGCGCCAGCGGAGGACAGTTCGGCAATCAGCCCCAGCATTTT
CASGGQFGNQPQHF
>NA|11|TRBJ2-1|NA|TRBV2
TGTGCCTGGGGCCGTAGCAGGAAAGAGTTCTTC
CAWGRSRKEFF
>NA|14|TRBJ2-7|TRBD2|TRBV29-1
TGCAGCGTCGCTGGCGAGCGGGGACGAAACGAGCAGTACTTC
CSVAGERGRNEQYF
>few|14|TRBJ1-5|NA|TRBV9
TGTGCCAGCAGCGCGGACCGTAGCAATCAGCCCCAGCATTTT
CASSADRSNQPQHF
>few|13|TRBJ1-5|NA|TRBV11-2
TGTGCCAGCAGCTTAGGGGGGGATCAGCCCCAGCATTTT
CASSLGGDQPQHF
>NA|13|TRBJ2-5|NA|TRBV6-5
TGTGCCAGCAGTTCCGAAAACCAAGAGACCCAGTACTTC
CASSSENQETQYF
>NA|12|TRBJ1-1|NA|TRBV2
TGTGCCAGCAGGTCGGGGGAATCGACAGCTTTCTTT
CASRSGESTAFF
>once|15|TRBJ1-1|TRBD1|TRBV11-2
TGTGCCAGCAGCTTGACAGGGGGTTGGAAGACTGAAGCTTTCTTT
CASSLTGGWKTEAFF
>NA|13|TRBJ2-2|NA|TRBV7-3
TGTGCCAGCAGCCCGAGGACCACCGGGGAGCTGTTTTTT
CASSPRTTGELFF
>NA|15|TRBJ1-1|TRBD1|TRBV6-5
TGTGCCAGCAGTTACAGACAGGGGGCTAAAACTGAAGCTTTCTTT
CASSYRQGAKTEAFF
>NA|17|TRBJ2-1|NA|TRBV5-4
TGTGCCAGCAGCTCGGAGAAAAGGGGCCCGACCTACAATGAGCAGTTCTTC
CASSSEKRGPTYNEQFF
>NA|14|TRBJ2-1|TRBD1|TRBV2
TGTGCCAGCTCTGGGCAGGGGGATTCCAATGAGCAGTTCTTC
CASSGQGDSNEQFF
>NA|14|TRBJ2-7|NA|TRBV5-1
TGCGCCAGCAGGCCTGAGCGGAGCTCCTACGAGCAGTACTTC
CASRPERSSYEQYF
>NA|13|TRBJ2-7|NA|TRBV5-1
TGCGCCAGCAGCCCTCCAGGCTCCTACGAGCAGTACTTC
CASSPPGSYEQYF
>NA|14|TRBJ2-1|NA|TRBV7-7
TGTGCCAGCAGCTTAGGGACTACCTACAATGAGCAGTTCTTC
CASSLGTTYNEQFF
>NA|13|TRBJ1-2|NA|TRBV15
TGTGCCACCAGTCTCGGGCAGGATTATGGCTACACCTTC
CATSLGQDYGYTF
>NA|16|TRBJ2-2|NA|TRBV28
TGTGCCAGCAGTTCGCCGGGACAGTCGGGAGCCGGGGAGCTGTTTTTT
CASSSPGQSGAGELFF
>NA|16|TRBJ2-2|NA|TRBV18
TGTGCCAGCTCACCGACCGGAGGCCGGGACACCGGGGAGCTGTTTTTT
CASSPTGGRDTGELFF